This entry lists 18 T cell receptor beta chains sequenced from one sample in a study of blood T cell repertoires in COVID-19. Profiled with immunoSEQ multiplex PCR; TCRdb holds only in-frame clones, not every one. The table has about 260,000 clones, over 75% seen once. Sequencing input: peripheral blood. The receptors were sampled from a human donor in a cohort sampled during active COVID-19.

This clone occurred once. This rearrangement joins TRBV2 to TRBJ2-3, with D tentatively TRBD1 (6 bases). Germline V gives CDR1 SNHLY, CDR2 FYNNEI. Trimming stripped 9 bases from V and 3 bases from J, with 16 bases between. This CDR3 has 14 amino acids. CDR3 DNA sequence: TGTGCCAGTAGACGGACAGTAGTAACAGATACGCAGTATTTT. It specifies CASRRTVVTDTQYF.

The table lists this clone with a count of one. The chain employs TRBV6-2 or TRBV6-3 and TRBJ2-1; 10 positions match TRBD2. The germline gives CDR1 MNHEY, CDR2 SVGEGT. V was clipped by 4 bases and J by 2 bases; unmatched bases: 17. CDR3 length: 20 amino acids. The CDR3 is CASSLRQGNFLAGAYNEQFF. In nucleotides, the CDR3 is TGTGCCAGCAGTTTGCGACAGGGTAACTTCCTAGCGGGGGCCTACAATGAGCAGTTCTTC.

This chain joins TRBV5-5 and TRBJ2-7; D unresolved. Germline V gene sequence: CDR1 SGHKS, CDR2 YYEKEE (reference sequence). Trimming removed 2 bases at V and 2 bases at J, with 11 bases between. CDR3 length: 14 residues. The CDR3 loop reads CASSFANSPYEQYF. CDR3 DNA sequence: TGTGCCAGCAGCTTCGCGAACAGTCCCTACGAGCAGTACTTC.

The chain joins TRBV5-5 to TRBJ2-1; maybe TRBD2 (5 bases). Germline-derived CDR1 and CDR2 are SGHKS and YYEKEE (reference sequence). The CDR3 is 12 residues long. V gave up 5 bases and J gave up 9 bases, with 12 bases separating them. Here the CDR3 DNA reads TGTGCCAGCAGTAAGGTAGAGGGTGAGCAGTTCTTC. As protein: CASSKVEGEQFF.

This chain joins TRBV27 and TRBJ2-3, with no clear D. The ends were cut back, 4 bases at V and 2 bases at J, with 10 bases in the middle. This CDR3 spans 14 amino acids. Germline V gene lookup returns CDR1 MNHEY and CDR2 SMNVEV (reference sequence). DNA of the CDR3: TGTGCCAGCAGTTCATACCCAGACACAGATACGCAGTATTTT. Translated, it gives CASSSYPDTDTQYF.

This clone was seen once. The rearrangement uses TRBV7-2 and TRBJ2-3, with a tentative D call TRBD1 (5 bases). Trimming took 8 bases from V and 5 from J, leaving 11 bases between them. CDR1 and CDR2 from the germline V gene are SGHTA and FQGNSA. The CDR3 contains 12 residues. The CDR3 region is CASGHFGDTQYF. Here the CDR3 DNA reads TGTGCCAGCGGACACTTCGGAGATACGCAGTATTTT.

For this clone: Other DNA sequences in this sample translate to the same CDR3. This chain joins TRBV18 and TRBJ2-7, with D perhaps TRBD1 (6 bases). Germline V gene lookup returns CDR1 KGHSH and CDR2 LQKENI. CDR3 length equals 14 residues. V lost 3 bases and J 1 base, leaving 10 bases between the germline ends. The CDR3 loop reads CASSPFDRSYEQYF. The CDR3 DNA sequence: TGTGCCAGCTCACCCTTCGACAGGTCCTACGAGCAGTACTTC.

This chain connects TRBV21-1 to TRBJ1-2; no DNA check was done on the table's D call, TRBD1. TRBV21-1 is labeled a pseudogene. CDR3 length: 13 amino acids. CDR3 sequence: CASSETRQGIYTF. In DNA form, the CDR3 reads TGTGCCAGCAGTGAGACGAGACAGGGGATCTACACCTTC.

This chain links TRBV3-1 (or the pseudogene TRBV3-2) with TRBJ2-7; 12 bases are shared with TRBD1. Germline assignment: CDR1 LGHDT and CDR2 YNNKEL (reference sequence). This CDR3 has 14 residues. V lost 6 bases and J lost 4; bases outside the gene matches: 4. The CDR3 sequence: CASSKGQGAYEQYF. The CDR3 coding sequence is TGTGCCAGCAGTAAGGGACAGGGGGCGTACGAGCAGTACTTC.

V usage is TRBV5-1 and J usage is TRBJ2-2; TRBD2 matches 12 bases. From germline, CDR1 is SGHRS and CDR2 YFSETQ. The CDR3 runs 15 residues. Losses at the gene ends were 6 bases for V and 5 bases for J; bases not matched to a gene: 5. The chain's CDR3 is CASTLLAGGTGELFF. In DNA form, the CDR3 reads TGCGCCAGCACCCTACTAGCGGGAGGAACCGGGGAGCTGTTTTTT. The entire variable domain, with the rest obtained from reference TRBV5-1 and TRBJ2-2, is as follows: KAGVTQTPRYLIKTRGQQVTLSCSPISGHRSVSWYQQTPGQGLQFLFEYFSETQRNKGNFPGRFSGRQFSNSRSEMNVSTLELGDSALYLCASTLLAGGTGELFFGEGSRLTVL.

V is TRBV28 and J is TRBJ1-4; maybe TRBD1 (6 bases). From germline, CDR1 is MDHEN and CDR2 SYDVKM. V was shortened by 2 bases and J by 4 bases, with 11 bases between the two germline ends. The length of the CDR3 is 15 residues. The chain's CDR3 is CASSLTTGINEKLFF. Written as DNA, the CDR3 is TGTGCCAGCAGTTTAACTACAGGGATTAATGAAAAACTGTTTTTT.

There are a few counts of this clone. V and J are TRBV11-2 and TRBJ2-7; D remains unclear. Between the trimmed V and J ends, which lost 3 bases and 3 bases, there was a span of 15 bases. Germline CDR1 is SGHAT and CDR2 is FQNNGV. This CDR3 is built from 15 residues. CDR3 loop: CASSFTSGHGYEQYF. The CDR3 DNA sequence: TGTGCCAGCAGCTTCACCTCAGGTCATGGCTACGAGCAGTACTTC.

This sequence joins TRBV9 and TRBJ2-1; TRBD2 matches at 10 bases. J gave up 4 bases and V 3 bases, and 7 bases lay outside the gene matches. Germline loops: CDR1 SGDLS, CDR2 YYNGEE. This CDR3 has 16 residues. For the CDR3, the DNA is TGTGCCAGCAGCGCGTCCGGGACTAGCGTATACAATGAGCAGTTCTTC. Translation gives CASSASGTSVYNEQFF. Combining the CDR3 with reference TRBV9 and TRBJ2-1 gives the whole variable domain DSGVTQTPKHLITATGQRVTLRCSPRSGDLSVYWYQQSLDQGLQFLIQYYNGEERAKGNILERFSAQQFPDLHSELNLSSLELGDSALYFCASSASGTSVYNEQFFGPGTRLTVL.

This clone was recorded once. The chain recombines TRBV2 with TRBJ2-7; D not certain. The ends were cut back, 6 bases at V and 3 bases at J, with 18 bases in the middle. The germline gives CDR1 SNHLY, CDR2 FYNNEI. The CDR3 runs to 15 residues. The CDR3 loop is CASRRTSTPLYEQYF. The CDR3 DNA is TGTGCCAGCAGGCGTACGTCCACGCCGCTCTACGAGCAGTACTTC.

The V call is TRBV10-1, the J call TRBJ2-1; 11 bases align to TRBD2. V gave up 8 bases and J gave up 10 bases; unmatched junction bases: 10. There are 14 residues in the CDR3. Germline V lookup: CDR1 WNHNN, CDR2 SYGVQD (reference sequence). CDR3 amino acids: CASGFSGRAGEQFF. The CDR3 DNA reads as TGCGCCAGCGGATTTAGCGGGAGGGCCGGAGAGCAGTTCTTC.

This clone occurred once. The J gene is TRBJ1-5, the V gene TRBV24-1, with a tentative D call TRBD1 (5 bases). The germline V gene encodes CDR1 KGHDR and CDR2 SFDVKD. The ends were cut back, 2 bases at V and 3 bases at J, with 7 bases in the middle. This CDR3 is 14 amino acids long. In DNA, the CDR3 is TGTGCCACCAGTGATTCAGGGTCCAATCAGCCCCAGCATTTT. Translated: CATSDSGSNQPQHF.

The chain has TRBV27 and TRBJ2-3; TRBD1 matches 9 bases. The CDR3 is 16 amino acids. CDR1 and CDR2 (germline): MNHEY, SMNVEV (reference sequence). Trimming at V came to 1 base and at J to 4 bases, leaving 6 bases not matched to a gene. CDR3 sequence: CASSLLGDRVADTQYF. CDR3 bases: TGTGCCAGCAGTTTATTAGGGGACAGGGTGGCAGATACGCAGTATTTT.

This chain joins TRBV12-5 and TRBJ2-2; no clear D. V was trimmed by 2 bases and J by 5 bases, leaving 12 bases between them. Germline V lookup: CDR1 LGHNT, CDR2 FRNRAP. The CDR3 extends over 15 amino acids. CDR3 protein: CASGLPNMLTGELFF. CDR3 bases: TGTGCTAGTGGTTTGCCGAACATGTTAACCGGGGAGCTGTTTTTT.